This is a list of T cell receptor beta chains from one sample in a study of T cells in Graves' hyperthyroidism and ophthalmopathy. TCRdb independently ran MiXCR on the multiplex PCR reads; one entry per CDR3 protein. The sample holds around 700,000 distinct CDR3 sequences, approximately 19% seen once. Sample: blood. The receptors derive from a woman in her forties or fifties with Graves' hyperthyroidism that later progressed to Graves' ophthalmopathy. The CDR3 runs from the conserved cysteine through the conserved F or W. D genes are given only for firm matches. Clone size is stated in some rows and not others, as once, few, many or a class when expanded.

size: many; J: TRBJ1-1; V: TRBV20-1; D: -; DNA: TGCAGTGCCGTCGACCCCCCTACAGCTATGAACACTGAAGCTTTCTTT; CDR3: CSAVDPPTAMNTEAFF
size: few; J: TRBJ1-5; V: TRBV2; D: -; DNA: TGTGCCAGCAGTGATAGCCAGGCGGTCATGCCCCAGCATTTT; CDR3: CASSDSQAVMPQHF
size: few; J: TRBJ2-2; V: TRBV6-1; D: -; DNA: TGTGCCAGCCTAGACTCGGGATGGACCACCGGGGAGCTGTTTTTT; CDR3: CASLDSGWTTGELFF
size: few; J: TRBJ2-1; V: TRBV7-8; D: TRBD2; DNA: TGTGCCAGCAGCCCCCCCGGGCTAGCGGGGGGGCTTGAGCAGTTCTTC; CDR3: CASSPPGLAGGLEQFF
size: many; J: TRBJ1-1; V: TRBV5-1; D: -; DNA: TGCGCCAGCAGCACCCCCGAGGGCACTGAAGCTTTCTTT; CDR3: CASSTPEGTEAFF
size: few; J: TRBJ1-3; V: TRBV29-1; D: -; DNA: TGCAGCGTTGGTCATGACACCATATATTTT; CDR3: CSVGHDTIYF
size: -; J: TRBJ2-4; V: TRBV20-1; D: TRBD2; DNA: TGCAGTGCTACACGGACTAGCGGGGGACTAGCCAAAAACATTCAGTACTTC; CDR3: CSATRTSGGLAKNIQYF
size: many; J: TRBJ1-1; V: TRBV12-3/TRBV12-4; D: -; DNA: TGTGCCAGCAGTCGTTTCGGGTTGAACACTGAAGCTTTCTTT; CDR3: CASSRFGLNTEAFF
size: once; J: TRBJ1-2; V: TRBV25-1; D: TRBD1; DNA: TGTGCCAGCAGTGAGGGGGGACAGACCTATGGCTACACCTTC; CDR3: CASSEGGQTYGYTF
size: -; J: TRBJ1-1; V: TRBV18; D: TRBD1; DNA: TGTGCCAGCTCATTGGGACAGGGGGACGTTGAAGCTTTCTTT; CDR3: CASSLGQGDVEAFF
size: -; J: TRBJ2-7; V: TRBV11-2; D: TRBD2; DNA: TGTGCCAGCAGCTTAACGGTTAGCGGGAGGTCGTCCTACGAGCAGTACTTC; CDR3: CASSLTVSGRSSYEQYF
size: few; J: TRBJ2-3; V: TRBV5-1; D: -; DNA: TGCGCCAGCAGCGCGACAAGCACAGATACGCAGTATTTT; CDR3: CASSATSTDTQYF
size: many; J: TRBJ2-5; V: TRBV2; D: TRBD1; DNA: TGTGCCAGCAGTGCGGACAGGGGTAGCGAGACCCAGTACTTC; CDR3: CASSADRGSETQYF
size: few; J: TRBJ1-2; V: TRBV2; D: -; DNA: TGTGCCAGCAGCCCTAAGGACTATGGCTACACCTTC; CDR3: CASSPKDYGYTF
size: many; J: TRBJ2-3; V: TRBV7-2; D: TRBD2; DNA: TGTGCCAGCAGCGGGATAGCGGGGGGCCTCACAGATACGCAGTATTTT; CDR3: CASSGIAGGLTDTQYF
size: -; J: TRBJ2-7; V: TRBV10-3; D: TRBD2; DNA: TGTGCCATCAGTGGGACTAGCAACACCTACGAGCAGTACTTC; CDR3: CAISGTSNTYEQYF
size: few; J: TRBJ1-1; V: TRBV7-9; D: -; DNA: TGTGCCAGCAGCGCGTCAGCGGTTGAAGCTTTCTTT; CDR3: CASSASAVEAFF
size: few; J: TRBJ2-2; V: TRBV6-1; D: TRBD1; DNA: TGTGTCAGCGGGACAGGGGGGAACACCGGGGAGCTGTTTTTT; CDR3: CVSGTGGNTGELFF
size: few; J: TRBJ2-2; V: TRBV6-2/TRBV6-3; D: -; DNA: TGTGCCAGCAGTATCGACGGCACCGGGGAGCTGTTTTTT; CDR3: CASSIDGTGELFF
size: few; J: TRBJ2-3; V: TRBV5-6; D: -; DNA: TGTGCCAGCAGCGGCTGGTGGGGACGGACTAGCACAGATACGCAGTATTTT; CDR3: CASSGWWGRTSTDTQYF
size: -; J: TRBJ1-2; V: TRBV5-1; D: -; DNA: TGCGCCAGCAGCCCCCAGGCAGGGTCGGGCTACACCTTC; CDR3: CASSPQAGSGYTF
size: -; J: TRBJ1-6; V: TRBV6-1; D: -; DNA: TGTGCCAGCAGTGAAGCCTTCCGCTCACCCCTCCACTTT; CDR3: CASSEAFRSPLHF
size: -; J: TRBJ2-2; V: TRBV13; D: -; DNA: TGTGCCAGCAGCTCGCCCGAGACCGGGGAGCTGTTTTTT; CDR3: CASSSPETGELFF
size: many; J: TRBJ2-3; V: TRBV20-1; D: TRBD2; DNA: TGCAGTGCTAGTTTCCCCGCCTCTAGCGGTCGTATTCTGGGAGATACGCAGTATTTT; CDR3: CSASFPASSGRILGDTQYF
size: -; J: TRBJ1-4; V: TRBV2; D: -; DNA: TGTGCCAGCAGTGTGGACACTAGTGAAAAACTGTTTTTT; CDR3: CASSVDTSEKLFF
size: few; J: TRBJ1-3; V: TRBV20-1; D: TRBD1; DNA: TGCAGTGCCCCACTCGACAGGGTCGCTTTTGGAAACACCATATATTTT; CDR3: CSAPLDRVAFGNTIYF
size: few; J: TRBJ2-1; V: TRBV3-1; D: -; DNA: TGTGCCAGCAGCCAAGATCTAAGGAATGAGCAGTTCTTC; CDR3: CASSQDLRNEQFF
size: -; J: TRBJ1-1; V: TRBV6-2/TRBV6-3; D: -; DNA: TGTGCCAGCAGTTACTCGAGCAAGTTGAACACTGAAGCTTTCTTT; CDR3: CASSYSSKLNTEAFF
size: few; J: TRBJ1-2; V: TRBV29-1; D: -; DNA: TGCAGCGTTGATTCGGTGGATGGCTACACCTTC; CDR3: CSVDSVDGYTF